The rows below give T cell receptor beta chains drawn from one sample of a study of blood T cell repertoires in COVID-19. Sequencing used immunoSEQ multiplex PCR; TCRdb keeps in-frame clones, though not all of them. The data hold around 130,000 clones, with about four fifths observed a single time. Sequences were obtained from peripheral blood. The receptor source for this set is a human donor in a cohort sampled during active COVID-19. CDR3s include the opening cysteine and the closing phenylalanine or tryptophan. D genes are given only for firm matches. Expanded clones are given a class, and other clones once, few, many or no size at all.

j_gene	d_gene	abundance	v_gene	CDR3nt	CDR3aa
TRBJ1-1	NA	NA	TRBV5-1	TGCGCCAGCAGCTTGACCCGGGTATCGAACACTGAAGCTTTCTTT	CASSLTRVSNTEAFF
TRBJ2-3	NA	NA	TRBV29-1	TGCAGCGTTGACCAGGATCTAAGCACAGATACGCAGTATTTT	CSVDQDLSTDTQYF
TRBJ2-5	TRBD2	NA	TRBV7-9	TGTGCCAGCAGCTTAGAAGCGGGGGCGTCCCAGTACTTC	CASSLEAGASQYF
TRBJ1-5	NA	NA	TRBV7-2	TGTGCCAGCAGCTCCCGGGGGGGGGCTCAGCCCCAGCATTTT	CASSSRGGAQPQHF
TRBJ1-2	TRBD1	once	TRBV30	TGTGCCTGGAGTTATTGGACAGGCGACGGCTACACCTTC	CAWSYWTGDGYTF
TRBJ2-7	TRBD1	NA	TRBV3-1/TRBV3-2	TGTGCCAGCAGCCAAGCCGGGACAGGGGGAAACGAGCAGTACTTC	CASSQAGTGGNEQYF
TRBJ2-5	NA	NA	TRBV25-1	TGTGCCAGCACCCTGAGGGAGACCCAGTACTTC	CASTLRETQYF
TRBJ1-5	TRBD1	few	TRBV19	TGTGCCAGTAGTGTACAGGGGGCGGGTCAGCCCCAGCATTTT	CASSVQGAGQPQHF
TRBJ2-1	NA	NA	TRBV29-1	TGCAGCGTTGAATATATGGGGGGAATGTACAATGAGCAGTTCTTC	CSVEYMGGMYNEQFF
TRBJ2-1	NA	NA	TRBV18	TGTGCCAGCTCACCGCAACCGCCGTCCTCCAGCTCCTACAATGAGCAGTTCTTC	CASSPQPPSSSSYNEQFF
TRBJ1-1	TRBD1	NA	TRBV7-2	TGTGCCAGCAGCGCACACAGGGGCACTGAAGCTTTCTTT	CASSAHRGTEAFF
TRBJ2-3	NA	NA	TRBV29-1	TGCAGCGTTGGAAGAACAGGGACAGATACGCAGTATTTT	CSVGRTGTDTQYF